Listed here are 27 T cell receptor beta chains from one sample, sequenced in a study of cytomegalovirus exposure and HLA in healthy donors. The PCR had 60 Vbeta and 13 Jbeta primers. This table comes from immunoSEQ multiplex PCR, and its TCRdb copy is limited to in-frame clones, with some not included. The sample shows 85,000 to 130,000 clones, 79% of them seen only once. The sequencing input was PBMCs. The receptors shown here come from a female donor in good health and CMV-seropositive.

J is TRBJ2-7 and V is TRBV28; D perhaps matches TRBD1 (5 bases). The CDR3 spans 14 residues. Germline V gives CDR1 MDHEN, CDR2 SYDVKM. V lost 3 bases and J lost 7, with 16 bases in between. CDR3 amino acids: CASSFWTPVGEQYF. The CDR3 nucleotides read TGTGCCAGCAGTTTCTGGACACCGGTGGGGGAGCAGTACTTC.

This clone has only one observation. The chain employs TRBV6-1 and TRBJ1-5; D gene uncertain. Between the trimmed V and J ends, which lost 5 bases and 1 base, there was a span of 6 bases. CDR3 size: 13 residues. CDR1 is MNHNS and CDR2 is SASEGT in the germline V gene. In nucleotides, the CDR3 is TGTGCCAGCAGTTTCGGGAGCAATCAGCCCCAGCATTTT. Amino acids: CASSFGSNQPQHF.

The CDR3 DNA reads TGTGCCAGCAGCTTAGTAGGGGGGGAAAACACTGAAGCTTTCTTT. Amino acid sequence: CASSLVGGENTEAFF. This chain connects TRBV7-9 to TRBJ1-1, with D perhaps TRBD1 (6 bases). Germline assignment: CDR1 SEHNR and CDR2 FQNEAQ (reference sequence). CDR3 length: 15 amino acids. V was trimmed by 1 base and J by 2 bases, leaving 11 bases between them.

As concerns this clone: Relative to the germline gene, one junction end is altered; a read error may explain this. The J gene is TRBJ2-4, the V gene TRBV5-1; D perhaps matches TRBD1 (6 bases). The CDR3 has 15 residues. Germline values: CDR1 SGHRS, CDR2 YFSETQ. The CDR3 region is CASSFMGARENSQYF. CDR3 bases: TGCGCCAGCAGCTTCATGGGGGCACGGGAAAACAGTCAGTACTTC.

This chain joins TRBV5-1 and TRBJ2-2, with unresolved D. The V gene's germline CDR1 is SGHRS and CDR2 YFSETQ. V shed 5 bases and J shed 5 bases, with 13 bases lying between them. The length of the CDR3 is 14 residues. CDR3 in amino acids: CASSFATGTGELFF. CDR3 nucleotide sequence: TGCGCCAGCAGTTTCGCTACCGGGACCGGGGAGCTGTTTTTT.

The V call is TRBV18, the J call TRBJ1-5, with D maybe TRBD1 (5 bases). The CDR3 runs 15 residues. Germline CDR1 reads KGHSH; CDR2 reads LQKENI. V was clipped by 3 bases and J by 0 bases, with 9 bases between them. The DNA for the CDR3 is TGTGCCAGCTCACCGACAGTAGATAGCAATCAGCCCCAGCATTTT. This sequence encodes CASSPTVDSNQPQHF.

In its sample, this clone was seen once. J is TRBJ2-5 and V is TRBV7-7, with TRBD2 as a possible D gene (6 bases). Germline CDR1 reads SSHAT; CDR2 reads FNYEAQ (reference sequence). The CDR3 is 15 residues long. V dropped 8 bases and J dropped 2 bases, with 18 bases sitting between them. The CDR3 protein is CASSTLAGLQETQYF. The CDR3 DNA reads TGTGCCAGCTCGACGCTCGCGGGGCTTCAAGAGACCCAGTACTTC.

The genes are TRBV5-1 and TRBJ1-1, with D uncertain. CDR1 is SGHRS and CDR2 is YFSETQ in the germline V gene. The CDR3 consists of 11 residues. The germline V and J ends were trimmed by 6 bases and 3 bases, with 6 bases remaining between them. CDR3 sequence reads: CASKEDTEAFF. Here the CDR3 DNA reads TGCGCCAGCAAGGAGGACACTGAAGCTTTCTTT.

The chain couples TRBV10-3 to TRBJ1-1; D gene uncertain. The CDR3 runs 13 residues. The V gene's germline CDR1 is ENHRY and CDR2 SYGVKD. V gave up 2 bases and J gave up 7 bases, with 11 bases separating them. In nucleotides, the CDR3 is TGTGCCATCAGTGAGAGAGAGCACCTTGAAGCTTTCTTT. This sequence encodes CAISEREHLEAFF.

J is TRBJ2-1 and V is TRBV7-9; 8 bases agree with TRBD2. The V gene's germline CDR1 is SEHNR and CDR2 FQNEAQ (reference sequence). The CDR3 runs 15 residues. V lost 4 bases and J lost 4; bases outside the gene matches: 6. CDR3 nucleotide sequence: TGTGCCAGCAGCTGGGTGGGCGGGAGGTACAATGAGCAGTTCTTC. Amino acid sequence: CASSWVGGRYNEQFF.

The chain recombines TRBV27 with TRBJ1-5; TRBD1 might be the D (6 bases). Germline values: CDR1 MNHEY, CDR2 SMNVEV (reference sequence). The V end lost 5 bases, the J end lost 5 bases, and 16 bases lay between the germline ends. The CDR3 sequence is 15 residues long. As DNA, the CDR3 is TGTGCCAGCAGTATGGGGAGGGGGAACTATCAGCCCCAGCATTTT. Its protein product is CASSMGRGNYQPQHF.

The rearrangement links TRBV2 to TRBJ2-5; 12 bases line up with TRBD2. V was pared by 2 bases and J by 8 bases, with 9 bases of the junction left unmatched. The CDR3 is 16 amino acids. CDR1 and CDR2 from the germline V gene are SNHLY and FYNNEI. Here the CDR3 reads CASSELAGGAKRTQYF. CDR3 DNA: TGTGCCAGCAGTGAACTAGCGGGGGGGGCCAAGAGAACCCAGTACTTC.

This clone was seen only once. At the DNA level, this CDR3 is encoded by other sequences in the same sample as well. The chain joins TRBV4-2 to TRBJ1-2; TRBD1 matches 7 bases. Germline loops: CDR1 LGHNA, CDR2 YNFKEQ. Unmatched junction bases numbered 5, after V lost 0 bases and J lost 7 bases. This CDR3 is 14 amino acids long. CDR3 loop: CASSQEAGGSGYTF. CDR3 bases: TGTGCCAGCAGCCAAGAGGCAGGGGGAAGTGGCTACACCTTC.

The genes are TRBV9 and TRBJ2-3; tentative D call: TRBD2 (6 bases). This CDR3 is 16 amino acids long. V gave up 4 bases and J gave up 3 bases, with 18 bases separating them. Looked up from germline, CDR1 is SGDLS and CDR2 is YYNGEE. The CDR3 here is CASSPRSGLTTDTQYF. As DNA, the CDR3 is TGTGCCAGCAGCCCCCGTAGTGGACTAACGACAGATACGCAGTATTTT.

Regarding this clone: A junction end diverges from the germline sequence, so it may reflect a read error. V usage is TRBV9 and J usage is TRBJ2-6; TRBD1 is a possible D gene (5 bases). The CDR3 spans 14 residues. Germline V lookup: CDR1 SGDLS, CDR2 YYNGEE. The CDR3 sequence is CASSGYSGANGLTF. The CDR3 DNA sequence: TGTGCCAGCAGCGGGTACTCTGGGGCCAACGGCCTGACTTTC.

The rearrangement links TRBV28 to TRBJ2-1; D may be TRBD2 (7 bases). V lost 9 bases, J lost 4 bases, and 19 bases lay in between. The CDR3 length is 15 residues. The germline V gene encodes CDR1 MDHEN and CDR2 SYDVKM. CDR3 DNA sequence: TGTGCCAGTCTCAGGGGTAGCGGGCGTTACAATGAGCAGTTCTTC. This sequence encodes CASLRGSGRYNEQFF. Full variable domain (remainder filled in from reference TRBV28 and TRBJ2-1): DVKVTQSSRYLVKRTGEKVFLECVQDMDHENMFWYRQDPGLGLRLIYFSYDVKMKEKGDIPEGYSVSREKKERFSLILESASTNQTSMYLCASLRGSGRYNEQFFGPGTRLTVL.

The chain joins TRBV11-2 to TRBJ1-4; TRBD1 matches at 8 bases. Germline CDR1 reads SGHAT; CDR2 reads FQNNGV. The V segment lost 5 bases and the J segment 6 bases; nucleotides outside the gene matches: 8. The CDR3 has 15 amino acids. The CDR3 sequence: CASSRLGQGDEKLFF. DNA for the CDR3: TGTGCCAGCAGCCGCCTAGGACAGGGCGATGAAAAACTGTTTTTT.

The chain joins TRBV11-2 to TRBJ2-2; D is ambiguous. V was shortened by 2 bases and J by 6 bases, with 13 bases between the two germline ends. CDR1 is SGHAT and CDR2 is FQNNGV in the germline V gene. The CDR3 extends over 15 amino acids. The CDR3 bases are TGTGCCAGCAGCTTACCCGTACATATCGCCGGGGAGCTGTTTTTT. It specifies CASSLPVHIAGELFF.

The rearrangement links TRBV6-4 to TRBJ2-1; D is possibly TRBD2 (6 bases). Germline lookup yields CDR1 MRHNA and CDR2 SNTAGT. CDR3 length equals 13 residues. The V gene lost 3 bases and the J gene lost 6 bases, with 9 bases spanning the gap. CDR3 protein: CASSEQTSNEQFF. CDR3 DNA: TGTGCCAGCAGTGAACAGACTAGCAATGAGCAGTTCTTC.

The chain carries TRBV30 and TRBJ2-3; 10 positions match TRBD2. V lost 0 bases to trimming and J lost 8 bases; unmatched junction nucleotides: 11. Germline lookup yields CDR1 GTSNPN and CDR2 SVGIG (reference sequence). The length of the CDR3 is 16 residues. Written as DNA, the CDR3 is TGTGCCTGGAGTGTCGGAGAAGCGGGGGGGAGGGCTACGCAGTATTTT. Translating gives CAWSVGEAGGRATQYF.

The chain uses TRBV29-1 and TRBJ2-6; D is perhaps TRBD2 (6 bases). CDR1 SQVTM and CDR2 ANQGSEA come from the germline V gene. With 1 base removed from V and 0 bases from J, the gap between germline ends came to 10 bases. The CDR3 totals 16 residues. CDR3 coding DNA: TGCAGCGTTGAAGCGGGACTGGCCTCTGGGGCCAACGTCCTGACTTTC. Translated: CSVEAGLASGANVLTF.

This clone has a handful of counts. The gene calls are TRBV4-2 and TRBJ2-1; 16 nucleotides agree with TRBD2. The CDR3 is made up of 21 amino acids. The V gene end was trimmed by 0 bases and the J gene end by 2 bases; junction bases not matched to a gene: 10. Germline values: CDR1 LGHNA, CDR2 YNFKEQ. The CDR3 region is CASSQDRGLAGGPSTYNEQFF. The CDR3 coding sequence is TGTGCCAGCAGCCAAGATAGGGGACTAGCGGGAGGGCCGTCAACCTACAATGAGCAGTTCTTC.

The chain uses TRBV19 and TRBJ1-4, with 9 bases fitting TRBD1. This CDR3 comprises 15 residues. Germline V gene lookup returns CDR1 LNHDA and CDR2 SQIVND (reference sequence). V trimming: 5 bases; J trimming: 7 bases; junction bases outside the gene matches: 8. The CDR3 here is CASSANRDRAEKLFF. The CDR3 DNA is TGTGCCAGTAGTGCGAACCGGGACAGGGCTGAAAAACTGTTTTTT.

This clone was found a few times. The V call is TRBV6-5, the J call TRBJ1-2; TRBD1 matches 9 bases. Germline V gene sequence: CDR1 MNHEY, CDR2 SVGAGI. The CDR3 loop spans 16 amino acids. Trimming removed 0 bases from V and 4 bases from J; junction bases left unmatched: 6. CDR3: CASSYSGTGSPYGYTF. CDR3 sequence (DNA): TGTGCCAGCAGTTACTCGGGGACAGGGTCGCCCTATGGCTACACCTTC.

This clone appeared a single time. V is TRBV4-1 and J is TRBJ1-4; weak D call: TRBD1 (5 bases). V shed 7 bases and J shed 4 bases, with 16 bases lying between them. In germline, CDR1 is MGHRA, CDR2 YSYEKL. This CDR3 has 15 amino acids. The CDR3, as DNA: TGCGCCAGCACCCCAGCGGGACGAGATAATGAAAAACTGTTTTTT. Its protein is CASTPAGRDNEKLFF.

The chain joins TRBV12-5 to TRBJ1-3, with D perhaps matching TRBD1 (5 bases). Looked up from germline, CDR1 is LGHNT and CDR2 is FRNRAP. Deletions cut 6 bases from V and 1 base from J, with 16 bases between. The CDR3 contains 16 residues. CDR3 sequence (DNA): TGTGCTAGTGGCCCCCGGGGGGACCCTTCTGGAAACACCATATATTTT. Its translation: CASGPRGDPSGNTIYF.

V is TRBV7-2 and J is TRBJ1-2; D is perhaps TRBD1 (5 bases). V dropped 5 bases and J dropped 4 bases, with 17 bases sitting between them. The CDR3 runs 15 residues. Germline CDR1 reads SGHTA; CDR2 reads FQGNSA. The CDR3 bases are TGTGCCAGCAGCACCCGGGGCGGGGTGGGCTATGGCTACACCTTC. Amino acid sequence: CASSTRGGVGYGYTF.